Below, 29 T cell receptor beta chains from the same sample are listed, as sequenced in a study of shared clonotypes between healthy human individuals. Libraries were prepared by immunoSEQ multiplex PCR; TCRdb keeps only in-frame clonotypes and omits some of them. The table has roughly 2 million clones, under 97% seen once; the top ten hold more than 0.1%. Sequencing was performed on naive CD4+ T cells sorted from blood. Subset described: CD45RA+ positively selected. The receptor set was obtained from a young man in good health.

This chain connects TRBV5-4 to TRBJ2-7; D is uncertain. Germline CDR1 is SGHNT and CDR2 is YYREEE (reference sequence). V was cut by 3 bases and J by 2 bases, with 12 bases left in between. This CDR3 region has 14 residues. The CDR3 protein is CASSSNTKTYEQYF. In DNA, the CDR3 is TGTGCCAGCAGCTCAAACACTAAAACCTACGAGCAGTACTTC.

The J gene is TRBJ1-1, the V gene TRBV4-1; a weak D match, TRBD1 (6 bases). There are 18 residues in the CDR3. CDR1 is MGHRA, CDR2 YSYEKL, per germline. Trimming pared 0 bases from V and 0 bases from J, leaving 17 bases between. DNA for the CDR3: TGCGCCAGCAGCCAAGAATGGGAGGAGGGGGGGATGAACACTGAAGCTTTCTTT. As protein: CASSQEWEEGGMNTEAFF.

The chain recombines TRBV28 with TRBJ1-6, with D possibly TRBD1 on 5 matching bases. CDR3 length equals 15 residues. Germline V lookup: CDR1 MDHEN, CDR2 SYDVKM. Trimming took 6 bases from V and 6 from J, leaving 15 bases between them. The CDR3 is CASRQPGTGNSPLHF. CDR3 bases: TGTGCCAGCAGGCAGCCAGGGACCGGTAATTCACCCCTCCACTTT.

This sequence joins TRBV28 and TRBJ2-3, with 7 bases aligning to TRBD1. This CDR3 comprises 15 residues. The germline CDR1 and CDR2 sequences are MDHEN and SYDVKM. V lost 7 bases, J lost 2 bases, and 9 bases stayed unmatched. The CDR3, as DNA: TGTGCCAGCACCGATAGACAGGGACCCACAGATACGCAGTATTTT. It yields the protein CASTDRQGPTDTQYF.

As regards this clone: A read error may produce the germline difference seen at one junction end. This chain uses TRBV7-3 with TRBJ2-5; weak D call: TRBD2 (7 bases). In germline, CDR1 is SGHTA, CDR2 FQGTGA. This CDR3 has 14 amino acids. The DNA of the CDR3 is TGTGCCAGCAGCTTGGGGGGGCTCCAAGAGGCCCAGTACTTC. This sequence encodes CASSLGGLQEAQYF. The complete variable domain, with remaining parts taken from reference TRBV7-3 and TRBJ2-5, reads GAGVSQTPSNKVTEKGKYVELRCDPISGHTALYWYRQSLGQGPEFLIYFQGTGAADDSGLPNDRFFAVRPEGSVSTLKIQRTERGDSAVYLCASSLGGLQEAQYFGPGTRLLVL.

The chain is built from TRBV27 and TRBJ2-7; D gene uncertain. CDR3 length: 13 residues. Germline CDR1 reads MNHEY; CDR2 reads SMNVEV (reference sequence). With 4 bases removed from V and 4 bases from J, the gap between germline ends came to 11 bases. The CDR3 here is CASSSPGIYEQYF. The DNA for the CDR3 is TGTGCCAGCAGTTCACCAGGAATTTACGAGCAGTACTTC.

This clone has a single count. The chain carries TRBV4-3 and TRBJ1-5; 9 bases fit TRBD1. The CDR3 has 15 residues. V gave up 0 bases and J gave up 6 bases; unmatched junction bases: 3. CDR1 LGHNA and CDR2 YSLEER come from the germline V gene. The CDR3 sequence: CASSQDRQGGQPQHF. The CDR3 DNA reads as TGCGCCAGCAGCCAAGATCGACAGGGGGGTCAGCCCCAGCATTTT.

This clone was seen a few times. The chain joins TRBV19 to TRBJ1-6; 9 bases map to TRBD1. Looked up from germline, CDR1 is LNHDA and CDR2 is SQIVND (reference sequence). This CDR3 has 13 amino acids. V lost 9 bases and J lost 9; bases outside the gene matches: 6. The CDR3 DNA sequence: TGTGCCAGCTTACAGGGGGCGGGTTCACCCCTCCACTTT. It is translated as CASLQGAGSPLHF.

This chain connects TRBV5-5 to TRBJ2-5; D is unresolved. Germline V gives CDR1 SGHKS, CDR2 YYEKEE (reference sequence). The CDR3 runs to 15 residues. Trimming removed 0 bases at V and 2 bases at J, with 11 bases between. The CDR3 reads CASSLGDQKQETQYF. CDR3 coding DNA: TGTGCCAGCAGCTTGGGAGACCAGAAACAAGAGACCCAGTACTTC.

CDR3 DNA: TGTGCCAGCAGCAAAGGAGCGGGGTGGACAGGCCCGAAGGACACTGAAGCTTTCTTT. Translating it yields CASSKGAGWTGPKDTEAFF. This rearrangement joins TRBV21-1 to TRBJ1-1. TRBV21-1 constitutes a pseudogene. This CDR3 comprises 19 residues.

The chain combines TRBV2 with TRBJ2-5, with D perhaps matching TRBD1 (5 bases). Germline V CDR1 and CDR2: SNHLY, FYNNEI. Trimming removed 5 bases from V and 5 bases from J, with 15 bases in between. CDR3 length: 14 amino acids. This CDR3 reads CASSLIGVGETQYF. CDR3 nucleotides: TGTGCCAGCAGTCTTATAGGGGTTGGGGAGACCCAGTACTTC.

The gene calls are TRBV6-6 and TRBJ2-3; D unresolved. The CDR3 consists of 12 residues. V lost 4 bases and J 1 base, leaving 3 bases between the germline ends. Germline CDR1 MNHNY, CDR2 SVGAGI (reference sequence). DNA of the CDR3: TGTGCCAGCAGTTTAGGCACAGATACGCAGTATTTT. Its translation: CASSLGTDTQYF.

V gene TRBV11-2 combines with J gene TRBJ1-5; D remains unclear. The V end lost 3 bases, the J end lost 5 bases, and 8 bases lay between the germline ends. The V gene's germline CDR1 is SGHAT and CDR2 FQNNGV. The CDR3 is 13 amino acids. CDR3 DNA sequence: TGTGCCAGCAGCTTTAACCGTGATCAGCCCCAGCATTTT. This translates into CASSFNRDQPQHF.

The chain employs TRBV5-1 and TRBJ1-1; 7 bases align to TRBD1. Germline V CDR1 and CDR2: SGHRS, YFSETQ. Trimming removed 1 base from V and 0 bases from J; junction bases left unmatched: 9. This CDR3 comprises 17 residues. CDR3 nucleotides: TGCGCCAGCAGCTTGCCCGGGACAGCTTCCATGAACACTGAAGCTTTCTTT. The encoded protein is CASSLPGTASMNTEAFF.

This clone was seen just once. The CDR3 region is CASSPRDRAHYEQYF. The CDR3 nucleotides are TGTGCCAGCAGTCCACGGGACAGGGCTCACTACGAGCAGTACTTC. The chain carries TRBV6-5 and TRBJ2-7; 9 bases line up with TRBD1. V gave up 5 bases and J gave up 3 bases; unmatched junction bases: 8. Germline CDR1 is MNHEY and CDR2 is SVGAGI. The CDR3 has 15 amino acids.

The chain has TRBV11-2 and TRBJ1-6, with D unresolved. The germline gives CDR1 SGHAT, CDR2 FQNNGV. The CDR3 is 15 residues long. V was clipped by 1 base and J by 10 bases, with 14 bases between them. The CDR3 loop is CASSLGTANYSPLHF. The DNA of the CDR3 is TGTGCCAGCAGCTTAGGTACGGCAAATTACTCACCCCTCCACTTT.

This rearrangement joins TRBV28 to TRBJ1-3; 8 nucleotides line up with TRBD1. The CDR3 contains 13 residues. Germline lookup yields CDR1 MDHEN and CDR2 SYDVKM. Trimming took 8 bases from V and 7 from J; bases not matched to a gene: 7. This chain's CDR3 is CASRDRGVNTIYF. CDR3 sequence (DNA): TGTGCCAGCCGTGACAGGGGAGTTAACACCATATATTTT.

This rearrangement joins TRBV5-1 to TRBJ1-2; TRBD1 matches 10 bases. Trimming at V came to 4 bases and at J to 7 bases, leaving 10 bases not matched to a gene. The germline V gene has CDR1 SGHRS and CDR2 YFSETQ. The CDR3 contains 15 residues. CDR3: CASSDYTGTGAGYTF. CDR3 nucleotide sequence: TGCGCCAGCAGCGACTACACCGGGACAGGGGCTGGCTACACCTTC.

The chain couples TRBV7-6 to TRBJ2-7, with D perhaps TRBD2 (5 bases). V dropped 2 bases and J dropped 0 bases, with 11 bases sitting between them. Germline V lookup: CDR1 SGHVS, CDR2 FNYEAQ. The CDR3 has 15 residues. CDR3 nucleotides: TGTGCCAGCAGCTTATTGACGGGAAACTCCTACGAGCAGTACTTC. Protein product: CASSLLTGNSYEQYF.

This chain links TRBV30 with TRBJ1-6; D is uncertain. The CDR3 contains 13 residues. Germline CDR1 and CDR2: GTSNPN and SVGIG (reference sequence). V was pared by 1 base and J by 5 bases, with 6 bases between. The CDR3 bases are TGTGCCTGGAGTGAACAGAATAATTCACCCCTCCACTTT. It codes for CAWSEQNNSPLHF.

The gene calls are TRBV29-1 and TRBJ2-6; perhaps TRBD1 as D (6 bases). CDR1 and CDR2 from the germline V gene are SQVTM and ANQGSEA. V was pared by 7 bases and J by 1 base, with 17 bases between. This CDR3 is built from 16 residues. For the CDR3, the DNA is TGCAGCGCAACAGGGCCTTCAGGTTCTGGGGCCAACGTCCTGACTTTC. Protein product: CSATGPSGSGANVLTF.

The DNA for the CDR3 is TGTGCCAGCAGCACAGGGGGCGGGGGGTATGGCTACACCTTC. Protein sequence: CASSTGGGGYGYTF. The chain employs TRBV5-4 and TRBJ1-2; 9 bases are a match to TRBD1. Looked up from germline, CDR1 is SGHNT and CDR2 is YYREEE (reference sequence). The CDR3 has 14 amino acids. V was pared by 4 bases and J by 5 bases, with 6 bases of the junction left unmatched.

The V gene is TRBV10-3, the J gene TRBJ1-2, with D uncertain. This CDR3 contains 12 residues. Trimming cost V 6 bases and J 2 bases, with 7 bases left between them. From germline, CDR1 is ENHRY and CDR2 SYGVKD. The CDR3 loop reads CAIRSLNYGYTF. The CDR3 DNA follows: TGTGCCATCAGGTCACTAAACTATGGCTACACCTTC.

The chain joins TRBV4-3 to TRBJ2-1, with 9 bases aligning to TRBD2. The junction had 9 bases not matched to a gene; V was cut back by 0 bases and J by 6 bases. This CDR3 contains 17 residues. CDR1 is LGHNA and CDR2 is YSLEER in the germline V gene. The CDR3 loop reads CASSQEYGTSKFNEQFF. DNA of the CDR3: TGCGCCAGCAGCCAAGAATACGGGACTAGCAAGTTCAATGAGCAGTTCTTC.

This chain joins TRBV6-1 and TRBJ1-2, with a possible D match to TRBD1 (5 bases). CDR1 MNHNS and CDR2 SASEGT come from the germline V gene. V gave up 4 bases and J gave up 6 bases, with 12 bases separating them. The CDR3 sequence is 13 residues long. CDR3 loop: CASSGGARHGYTF. CDR3 DNA: TGTGCCAGCAGTGGTGGGGCAAGGCATGGCTACACCTTC.

V gene TRBV15 combines with J gene TRBJ1-3, with D maybe TRBD1 (5 bases). Per the germline V gene, CDR1 is LNHNV and CDR2 is YYDKDF (reference sequence). Trimming removed 6 bases from V and 4 bases from J, with 10 bases in between. The CDR3 is 13 amino acids. As DNA, the CDR3 is TGTGCCACCAGGGGGACGCCGGGAAACACCATATATTTT. Translating it yields CATRGTPGNTIYF.

The gene calls are TRBV6-1 and TRBJ2-3; 8 bases are shared with TRBD1. The CDR3 has 14 amino acids. Unmatched junction bases numbered 5, after V lost 3 bases and J lost 6 bases. Germline values: CDR1 MNHNS, CDR2 SASEGT. As DNA, the CDR3 is TGTGCCAGCAGTGATGCCAGGGGGCTCGATACGCAGTATTTT. Translated, it gives CASSDARGLDTQYF.

The genes are TRBV11-3 and TRBJ2-7; D tentatively fits TRBD1 or TRBD2 (6 bases each). Germline loops: CDR1 SGHNT, CDR2 YENEEA. The CDR3 loop spans 15 amino acids. Trimming pared 5 bases from V and 3 bases from J, leaving 17 bases between. DNA for the CDR3: TGTGCCAGCAGCCCCGGGGGCTCCAGGTTCTACGAGCAGTACTTC. Its protein product is CASSPGGSRFYEQYF.

The chain employs TRBV5-1 and TRBJ1-4; TRBD1 might be the D (5 bases). Germline CDR1 reads SGHRS; CDR2 reads YFSETQ. Trimming took off 4 bases at V and 3 bases at J, with 13 bases between the two ends. The CDR3 length is 15 residues. CDR3 nucleotides: TGCGCCAGCAGCGGCACCAGGGCCCCTAATGAAAAACTGTTTTTT. Its translation is CASSGTRAPNEKLFF.